This note documents a single TCR beta chain sequence. V gave up 1 base and J gave up 1 base, with 5 bases separating them. The length of the CDR3 is 14 residues. From germline, CDR1 is SGHNT and CDR2 YYREEE (reference sequence). This sample was taken from a study of shared clonotypes between healthy human individuals. TCRdb's copy holds only in-frame clones and misses some; the assay was immunoSEQ multiplex PCR. This table has around 1.9 million clones, around 95% appearing once. In the naive CD8 group, cells lacked CD45RO and were positively selected for CCR7, so terminally differentiated effector memory CD45RA+ cells were left out.

This clonotype was sampled from a man between 18 and 35 years old in good health. Some clones in this sample may be carry-over from other donors' samples. The chain uses TRBV5-4 and TRBJ2-2; the D is unclear. The sequencing sample was made of naive CD8+ T cells from PBMCs. The CDR3 DNA reads TGTGCCAGCAGCTTGAAGGAGAACACCGGGGAGCTGTTTTTT. Encoded protein: CASSLKENTGELFF.